Here is one TCR beta chain with its context. The antigen it recognizes is unknown. A much larger clone sits a single nucleotide away, making a read error possible. This entry comes from a study of T cells in Graves' hyperthyroidism and ophthalmopathy (dated 2019 in TCRdb). Background on the whole study: Peripheral blood samples were taken at the time of initial diagnosis, prior to any treatment. The approximately 98 discovery patients were randomly divided into training and test sets at a 7:3 ratio. A discovery cohort of 95 to 100 patients, 43 with Graves' ophthalmopathy and about 58 with stable Graves' hyperthyroidism, was used to find distinguishing TCR V-J signatures. In roughly six Graves' hyperthyroidism patients, the study also compared T-cell repertoires from thyroid tissue with T-cell repertoires from blood. After sampling, hyperthyroidism patients received methimazole starting at 30 mg daily, and ophthalmopathy patients received high-dose intravenous methylprednisolone. The paper describes TCR Vbeta CDR3 sequencing of 140 or so peripheral blood samples, made up of 43 ophthalmopathy patients, roughly 75 hyperthyroidism patients and roughly 17 progressor patients. Prospective prediction of ophthalmopathy was tested in an independent validation cohort of under 20 hyperthyroidism patients and 17 patients who later progressed to ophthalmopathy. Study-level results and caveats: No statistical method was used to fix the sample size in advance, and group allocation was not hidden from the investigators. During validation, the model predicted progression to ophthalmopathy a median of roughly 7.1 months ahead of onset, with almost 71% sensitivity and about 75% specificity. Most expanded thyroid clonotypes (frequency above 0.001) were also found in blood, which suggests that blood repertoires may mirror thyroid immune responses. Ophthalmopathy was separated from stable hyperthyroidism by a 13 V-J signature model, with 85% to 90% sensitivity and approximately 81% specificity obtained in cross-validation and 80%/75% obtained in testing.

Ophthalmopathy patients had moderately to severely active disease, Clinical Activity Score of at least 3, NOSPECS grade of at least 4, and duration under 3 months. The study excluded patients with uncontrolled infections, other autoimmune diseases, pregnancy or lactation. Diagnoses relied on clinical symptoms, serum thyroxine and TRAb, thyroid ultrasound and orbital computed tomography. Ficoll-Paque density gradient centrifugation was used to isolate PBMCs from under 11 ml of fresh peripheral blood. Trizol reagent was used to extract total RNA, and RNA quality was then checked on an Agilent 2100 Bioanalyzer. TCR beta CDR3 regions were amplified from RNA transcripts. A first-round RT-PCR of the TCR CDR3 used the HTBI primer set with the Qiagen OneStep RT-PCR kit. The libraries were constructed in a second round of multiplex PCR and then size-selected and purified. The libraries were sequenced on an Illumina HiSeq2000 using paired-end 100 bp reads. The authors' analysis ran thus. SOAPnuke was used to process the raw data, throwing out any read that contained adapters or uncalled bases, had a mean Phred below 15, or lacked an exact constant-primer or identifier match. High-quality paired reads were merged using COPE v1.2.5, and each unique nucleotide sequence was defined as a clonotype. MiTCR v1.1 was used to align the clonotypes against IMGT TRBV, TRBD and TRBJ reference segments. The analysis was restricted to V-J combinations with a frequency above 0.0001, which together covered 99% to 99.2% of the repertoires. The TCS score was defined as F50 (clonal expansion) divided by E x V (chaos), with BLOSUM62-based TCRdist calculated between CDR3 peptides within each V-J. Welch's t-statistics and random forest reduced some 510 V-J features to 13, which were used in a naive Bayes classifier (R e1071). TCRdb reanalyzed the raw reads on its own, using fastp at Q25 for trimming and MiXCR for clone calling, and kept in-frame beta chains. Rows merge per CDR3 protein into single entries with the most common DNA and genes. The V and J calls reflect TCRdb's pipeline rather than the authors' work. In all, the sample holds 640,000 or so distinct CDR3 sequences, and approximately 15% of those were seen once. The top ten constitute approximately 6.4% of the sample.

The source is a woman aged 18-29 years with Graves' ophthalmopathy. The specimen was blood.

The CDR3 is CASKTTRGLAEETQYF. The nucleotides are TGTGCCAGCAAAACAACACGCGGACTAGCAGAAGAGACCCAGTACTTC. This sequence uses TRBV7-8 and TRBJ2-5, and 8 junction bases match TRBD2. CDR1 and CDR2, per the germline V gene, are SGHVS and FQNEAQ. The germline V and J ends show losses of 7 bases and 3 bases respectively, and no gene match explains 13 bases of the junction. The CDR3 contains 16 residues, cysteine and phenylalanine counted. The kept DNA is CDR3 alone, 48 bases in frame from the first base.